Listed below are T cell receptor beta chains from one sample, sequenced in a study of cytomegalovirus exposure and HLA in healthy donors. Clones were sequenced by immunoSEQ multiplex PCR, and TCRdb holds only the in-frame ones, with some missing. The sample includes more than 85,000 clones, roughly 88% of them seen just once. The sample comprised PBMCs. The receptors originated from a woman aged 18-29 years in good health and CMV-seronegative. Both conserved end residues are part of each CDR3. The order of the fields is clone size, J gene, V gene, D gene, CDR3 DNA, CDR3 protein. D genes are given only for firm matches. Clone size is stated in some rows and not others, as once, few, many or a class when expanded.

few	TRBJ1-6	TRBV11-2	TRBD1	TGTGCCAGCAGCCAGGACAGGGTAAATTCACCCCTCCACTTT	CASSQDRVNSPLHF
once	TRBJ2-7	TRBV7-9	TRBD1	TGTGCCAGCAGCTTAGTAGGACAGGAAATAAGCTCCTACGAGCAGTACTTC	CASSLVGQEISSYEQYF
-	TRBJ1-6	TRBV27	-	TGTGCCAGCAGTTTAAGGGGAGGAAGCTCCTATAATTCACCCCTCCACTTT	CASSLRGGSSYNSPLHF
-	TRBJ1-4	TRBV30	TRBD1	TGTGCCTGGAGTCAGGACAGGGCGGATGAAAAACTGTTTTTT	CAWSQDRADEKLFF
-	TRBJ1-5	TRBV19	-	TGTGCCAGTAACCTGGGGGCCAGGGCGAGCAATCAGCCCCAGCATTTT	CASNLGARASNQPQHF
-	TRBJ2-7	TRBV7-2	-	TGTGCCAGCAGCTTAGCCGCGGACAGAATTCCCTACGAGCAGTACTTC	CASSLAADRIPYEQYF
-	TRBJ2-7	TRBV4-1	TRBD1	TGCGCCAGCAGCCAGGGACAGGGTGTTATTAGCGCCTACGAGCAGTACTTC	CASSQGQGVISAYEQYF
-	TRBJ2-7	TRBV19	TRBD1	TGTGCCAGTAGTCGTGACAGGGGGATTATTGAGGAGCAGTACTTC	CASSRDRGIIEEQYF
-	TRBJ1-1	TRBV6-4	-	TGTGCCAGCAGTAGGGAGGGGGGGAACACTGAAGCTCTCTTT	CASSREGGNTEALF
-	TRBJ2-7	TRBV30	-	TGTGCCTGGAGTGTCGAGGGAGAGCAGTACTTC	CAWSVEGEQYF
-	TRBJ2-5	TRBV4-3	TRBD2	TGCGCCAGCAGCCAAGCTCGGGGGGGAGCGAGGGAGACCCAGTACTTC	CASSQARGGARETQYF
-	TRBJ1-3	TRBV30	-	TGTGCCTGGAGTGTGGTCCCGCGGGGCTCTGGAAACACCATATATTTT	CAWSVVPRGSGNTIYF
-	TRBJ1-6	TRBV4-1	-	TGCGCCAGCAGCCAAGGACCCCCCAGGGCCCTTAATTCACCCCTCCACTTT	CASSQGPPRALNSPLHF
once	TRBJ2-1	TRBV18	TRBD2	TGTGCCAGCTCACCGTTGAGCGGGGGGGATATTAATGAGCAGTTCTTC	CASSPLSGGDINEQFF
-	TRBJ1-2	TRBV28	TRBD1	TGTGCCAGCAGTTTACAGGGGGCGCAGGGGTATCGAGGCTACACCTTC	CASSLQGAQGYRGYTF
-	TRBJ1-5	TRBV27	-	TGTGCCAGCAGTTTTATAGATCAGCCCCAGCATTTT	CASSFIDQPQHF
once	TRBJ2-7	TRBV5-1	TRBD2	TGCGCCAGCAGCCGTCTGGCGGGAGGGCCTTACGAGCAGTACTTC	CASSRLAGGPYEQYF
few	TRBJ1-5	TRBV6-5	-	TGTGCCAGCAGCTACGGGAGCCCCGAGGTCGGTCAGCCCCAGCATTTT	CASSYGSPEVGQPQHF
-	TRBJ1-1	TRBV30	-	TGTGCCTGGACCGAGTTTATGAACACTGAAGCTTTCTTT	CAWTEFMNTEAFF
-	TRBJ2-7	TRBV11-2	-	TGTGCCAGCAGCTTAGTGGGGGCAGGGGCCTACGAGCAGTACTTC	CASSLVGAGAYEQYF
-	TRBJ2-1	TRBV7-3	-	TGTGCCAGCAGCTTACATGGACCAGGGAATGAGCAGTTCTTC	CASSLHGPGNEQFF
-	TRBJ2-1	TRBV6-4	-	TGTGCCAGCAGTGAGGGCGAGGGTGGCGGGTCCAATGAGCAGTTCTTC	CASSEGEGGGSNEQFF